This T cell receptor (beta chain) was sequenced in a study of T cell responses to AZD1222 COVID-19 vaccine. The protocol was immunoSEQ multiplex PCR, while the TCRdb copy is restricted to in-frame clones and leaves out a portion. The table includes 200,000 or so clones, about 92% detected once. With V trimmed by 5 bases and J by 4 bases, 16 bases remained unmatched. This CDR3 has 17 residues. Per germline, CDR1 MDHEN and CDR2 SYDVKM. This specimen consisted of peripheral blood, obtained on day 0 of MenACWY control vaccination. The clonotype was recovered from an adult in good health. The chain is built from TRBV28 and TRBJ1-1; TRBD1 matches at 7 bases. The CDR3 sequence: CASSQMLTGISVTEAFF. Written as DNA, the CDR3 is TGTGCCAGCAGTCAAATGTTGACAGGGATTTCGGTCACTGAAGCTTTCTTT.